The entry that follows covers one T cell receptor beta chain sequence. Its target is unknown. Profiled with immunoSEQ multiplex PCR; TCRdb holds only in-frame clones, not every one. The repertoire includes 130,000 to 150,000 clones, 80% to 90% of them detected once, and around 1.5% sits in the top ten. The data are from a study of T cell responses to AZD1222 COVID-19 vaccine. Study-wide results and caveats: Seropositivity was recorded at baseline in only a handful of AZD1222 recipients. Reports indicate that nearly half of spike-specific TCRs are directed at unmutated variant regions. Donors, mostly white British, included more females; clonal diversity was possibly underestimated. Repertoires were obtained only post-peak T cell response.

The V and J ends lost 0 bases and 5 bases respectively, with 20 bases between them. Germline lookup yields CDR1 SGHKS and CDR2 YYEKEE (reference sequence). This CDR3 region has 17 residues. The chain recombines TRBV5-5 with TRBJ2-5; possibly TRBD1 for D (7 bases). This receptor was identified in an adult in good health. Sequenced material: peripheral blood, taken on day 0 of AZD1222 vaccination. CDR3 sequence reads: CASSLDPASRGEETQYF. CDR3 nucleotides: TGTGCCAGCAGCTTGGACCCAGCTAGCAGGGGGGAGGAGACCCAGTACTTC.